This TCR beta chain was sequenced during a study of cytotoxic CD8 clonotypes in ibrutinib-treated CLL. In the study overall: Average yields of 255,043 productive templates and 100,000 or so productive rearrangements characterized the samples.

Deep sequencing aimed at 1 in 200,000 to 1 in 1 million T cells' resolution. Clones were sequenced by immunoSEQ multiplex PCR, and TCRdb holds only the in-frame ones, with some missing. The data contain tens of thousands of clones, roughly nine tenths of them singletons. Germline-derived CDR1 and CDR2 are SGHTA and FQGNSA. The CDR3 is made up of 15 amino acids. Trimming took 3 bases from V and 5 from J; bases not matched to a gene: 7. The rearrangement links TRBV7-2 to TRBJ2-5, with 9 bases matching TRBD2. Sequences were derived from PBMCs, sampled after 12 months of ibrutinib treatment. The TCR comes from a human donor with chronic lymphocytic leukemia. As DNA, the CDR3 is TGTGCCAGCAGCTTTGAGTGGGCGGGAGGGGAGACCCAGTACTTC. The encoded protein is CASSFEWAGGETQYF.